The 3 T cell receptor beta chains reported below all come from one sample, sequenced in a study of human T cells and chemical hapten exposure. From the RACE reads, TCRdb called clonotypes with MiXCR, one entry per CDR3 protein. The sample has 300,000 to 450,000 distinct CDR3 sequences; 4.5% to 7% are singletons. Stated time point: pre-sensitization, week 0. This sample's treatment: therapeutic diphenylcyclopropenone sensitization with weekly scalp DPC. Specimen: whole blood, collected in connection with sensitization to the hapten diphenylcyclopropenone (DPC). Receptor source: a woman aged 18-30 years with alopecia areata. Some clones in this sample may be carry-over from other donors' samples.

Comments on this clonotype: A much larger clone lies one base from this, so it may be a read error. The chain has TRBV6-1 and TRBJ2-3, with 9 positions matching TRBD2. Trimming took 7 bases from V and 1 from J; bases not matched to a gene: 18. The CDR3 runs 19 residues. In germline, CDR1 is MNHNS, CDR2 SASEGT. Here the CDR3 DNA reads TGTGCCAGCATGGGACTAGCAAGGGGGTTTGGAAGGCGCACAGATACGCAGTATTTT. Translating it yields CASMGLARGFGRRTDTQYF.

This chain links TRBV29-1 with TRBJ2-1; TRBD2 agrees at 9 bases. After removal of 6 bases from V and 2 bases from J, the junction contained 8 bases not matched to a gene. This CDR3 contains 15 residues. Per germline, CDR1 SQVTM and CDR2 ANQGSEA. This CDR3 is CSVDASSGAYNEQFF. In nucleotides, the CDR3 is TGCAGCGTGGATGCATCTAGCGGGGCCTACAATGAGCAGTTCTTC.

This clonotype has a count of ten or more. The genes are TRBV7-8 and TRBJ1-5; the D gene is possibly TRBD1 (5 bases). The CDR3 totals 17 residues. Per the germline V gene, CDR1 is SGHVS and CDR2 is FQNEAQ. The germline V and J ends were trimmed by 5 bases and 4 bases, with 21 bases remaining between them. The CDR3: CASSPLEGPGVNQPQHF. CDR3 DNA: TGTGCCAGCAGCCCGCTCGAGGGACCCGGAGTAAATCAGCCCCAGCATTTT.